The 21 T cell receptor beta chains reported below all come from one sample, sequenced in a study of beta chain features in type 1 diabetes. The authors reverse transcribed all of the isolated RNA, so sequencing captured expressed TCRB transcripts. Repertoires were generated with immunoSEQ multiplex PCR, while TCRdb's copy carries only in-frame clones and drops some. The data hold fewer than 150,000 clones, with less than 9% observed a single time. The sample consisted of central memory CD4+ T cells from blood. All receptors derive from a woman in her thirties in good health.

This clone was counted only a few times. This chain links TRBV30 with TRBJ1-2; the match to TRBD1 covers 10 bases. Per the germline V gene, CDR1 is GTSNPN and CDR2 is SVGIG (reference sequence). With V trimmed by 5 bases and J by 8 bases, 14 bases remained unmatched. The CDR3 has 15 amino acids. Written as DNA, the CDR3 is TGTGCCTGGGCCAGAACTTCCGGGACAGGGGTCGGCTACACCTTC. Translation: CAWARTSGTGVGYTF.

In its sample, this clone was seen many times. The rearrangement uses TRBV7-9 and TRBJ2-1; 10 nucleotides agree with TRBD2. This CDR3 is built from 13 residues. CDR1 is SEHNR, CDR2 FQNEAQ, per germline (reference sequence). Unmatched junction bases numbered 1, after V lost 2 bases and J lost 9 bases. CDR3 nucleotide sequence: TGTGCCAGCAGCTTAACTAGCGGGACTGAGCAGTTCTTC. This codes for CASSLTSGTEQFF.

This clone was seen only a few times. The gene calls are TRBV7-2 and TRBJ2-5, with 8 positions matching TRBD2. Looked up from germline, CDR1 is SGHTA and CDR2 is FQGNSA. The V segment lost 4 bases and the J segment 4 bases; nucleotides outside the gene matches: 8. The CDR3 sequence is 15 residues long. For the CDR3, the DNA is TGTGCCAGCAGCTCGTCGACTAGCGTGAGAGAGACCCAGTACTTC. Translation: CASSSSTSVRETQYF.

The V gene is TRBV30, the J gene TRBJ1-1; 11 bases align to TRBD1. Germline V gives CDR1 GTSNPN, CDR2 SVGIG (reference sequence). Losses at the gene ends were 8 bases for V and 5 bases for J; bases not matched to a gene: 4. This CDR3 spans 12 amino acids. The CDR3 sequence is CAGDRGLTEAFF. For the CDR3, the DNA is TGTGCCGGGGACAGGGGGTTGACTGAAGCTTTCTTT.

This clone was seen a few times. The rearrangement uses TRBV29-1 and TRBJ1-1; 7 bases align to TRBD1. With V trimmed by 3 bases and J by 2 bases, 9 bases remained unmatched. This CDR3 spans 15 amino acids. Germline V gene data show CDR1 as SQVTM and CDR2 as ANQGSEA. The CDR3 is CSVEGEAGGNTEAFF. In DNA form, the CDR3 reads TGCAGCGTTGAGGGGGAGGCAGGGGGAAACACTGAAGCTTTCTTT.

This clone came up a few times. This chain joins TRBV2 and TRBJ2-7; D gene ambiguous. V was trimmed by 3 bases and J by 6 bases, leaving 9 bases between them. The CDR3 is 12 amino acids. Germline V lookup: CDR1 SNHLY, CDR2 FYNNEI. The CDR3, as DNA: TGTGCCAGCAGTGAGTCCCTATCCGAGCAGTACTTC. Residues: CASSESLSEQYF.

The chain has TRBV6-6 and TRBJ2-5; D unresolved. The germline gives CDR1 MNHNY, CDR2 SVGAGI (reference sequence). The CDR3 runs 12 residues. Between the trimmed V and J ends, which lost 4 bases and 5 bases, there was a span of 8 bases. CDR3 sequence: CASSWSSETQYF. Here the CDR3 DNA reads TGTGCCAGCAGTTGGAGCAGTGAGACCCAGTACTTC.

This clone was counted many times. The J gene is TRBJ1-5, the V gene TRBV27; D gene unclear. With 3 bases removed from V and 5 bases from J, the gap between germline ends came to 5 bases. This CDR3 comprises 12 residues. Germline CDR1 is MNHEY and CDR2 is SMNVEV (reference sequence). CDR3: CASSFFDQPQHF. The CDR3 DNA reads TGTGCCAGCAGTTTCTTCGATCAGCCCCAGCATTTT.

As concerns this clone: An end of the junction differs from the germline gene, which may be a read error. The same CDR3 can be traced to other DNA sequences in this sample. V and J are TRBV28 and TRBJ2-5; 8 nucleotides align to TRBD1. The CDR3 totals 14 residues. Germline assignment: CDR1 MDHEN and CDR2 SYDVKM. CDR3 sequence reads: CASSSGQGVGTQYF. The DNA of the CDR3 is TGCGCCAGCAGTTCCGGACAGGGTGTCGGGACCCAGTACTTC.

The sample holds many counts of this clone. The chain uses TRBV18 and TRBJ2-7; 11 bases map to TRBD2. Germline assignment: CDR1 KGHSH and CDR2 LQKENI. The junction had 15 bases not matched to a gene; V was cut back by 5 bases and J by 6 bases. This CDR3 spans 17 amino acids. DNA for the CDR3: TGTGCCAGCTCAAAAAGTACTAGCGGGGGCTCCAAGAGCGAGCAGTACTTC. Its protein is CASSKSTSGGSKSEQYF.

V and J are TRBV5-6 and TRBJ1-1; maybe TRBD1 (6 bases). Germline lookup yields CDR1 SGHDT and CDR2 YYEEEE. The CDR3 covers 14 residues. Trimming cost V 0 bases and J 7 bases, with 13 bases left between them. For the CDR3, the DNA is TGTGCCAGCAGCTTGGGCCGACAGGCCCATGAAGCTTTCTTT. This codes for CASSLGRQAHEAFF.

This clone was seen at least ten times. The CDR3 sequence is CASQGVNTEAFF. CDR3 nucleotide sequence: TGTGCCAGCCAGGGGGTGAACACTGAAGCTTTCTTT. The rearrangement uses TRBV7-9 and TRBJ1-1; 7 bases are shared with TRBD1. The CDR3 has 12 amino acids. Germline assignment: CDR1 SEHNR and CDR2 FQNEAQ (reference sequence). Losses at the gene ends were 8 bases for V and 0 bases for J; bases not matched to a gene: 0.

The table lists this clone with a few counts. The V and J genes are TRBV18 and TRBJ1-5; D uncertain. Germline values: CDR1 KGHSH, CDR2 LQKENI. V was shortened by 3 bases and J by 10 bases, with 16 bases between the two germline ends. The CDR3 sequence is 14 residues long. The CDR3: CASSPNPGKEPQHF. The CDR3 DNA is TGTGCCAGCTCACCTAACCCCGGGAAGGAACCCCAGCATTTT. Filled out from reference TRBV18 and TRBJ1-5, the complete variable domain reads NAGVMQNPRHLVRRRGQEARLRCSPMKGHSHVYWYRQLPEEGLKFMVYLQKENIIDESGMPKERFSAEFPKEGPSILRIQQVVRGDSAAYFCASSPNPGKEPQHFGDGTRLSIL.

Only a few counts were recorded for this clone. This chain uses TRBV7-3 with TRBJ2-1; TRBD1 might be the D (6 bases). The germline V and J ends were trimmed by 1 base and 4 bases, with 20 bases remaining between them. Per germline, CDR1 SGHTA and CDR2 FQGTGA. CDR3 size: 18 residues. The DNA of the CDR3 is TGTGCCAGCAGCTTAATAGGTTCGGCGGCCCAGGGGTACAATGAGCAGTTCTTC. It is translated as CASSLIGSAAQGYNEQFF.

V usage is TRBV28 and J usage is TRBJ2-7; TRBD2 matches 10 bases. Germline CDR1 MDHEN, CDR2 SYDVKM. The V and J ends lost 0 bases and 4 bases, in that order; junction bases with no gene match: 3. The CDR3 is made up of 15 amino acids. The CDR3 loop is CASSLWASGSYEQYF. The CDR3 coding sequence is TGTGCCAGCAGTTTATGGGCTAGCGGGAGTTACGAGCAGTACTTC.

V gene TRBV5-5 combines with J gene TRBJ2-7; TRBD1 aligns across 7 bases. Germline V lookup: CDR1 SGHKS, CDR2 YYEKEE (reference sequence). This CDR3 region has 14 residues. The J segment lost 7 bases and the V segment lost 3 bases, leaving 10 bases of the junction unmatched. The CDR3 loop is CASSSRTGPGEQYF. The CDR3 nucleotides read TGTGCCAGCAGCTCACGGACAGGTCCGGGGGAGCAGTACTTC.

This clone was picked up a small number of times. This chain links TRBV6-1 with TRBJ1-2; D remains ambiguous. Germline V CDR1 and CDR2: MNHNS, SASEGT. Trimming took off 4 bases at V and 1 base at J, with 16 bases between the two ends. This CDR3 is 16 amino acids long. CDR3 in amino acids: CASSVSALTGNYGYTF. Here the CDR3 DNA reads TGTGCCAGCAGTGTCTCAGCCCTAACGGGTAACTATGGCTACACCTTC.

This clone was seen repeatedly, ten times or more. The genes are TRBV7-9 and TRBJ1-4; D not certain. V gave up 3 bases and J gave up 5 bases, with 10 bases separating them. The CDR3 sequence is 14 residues long. Germline assignment: CDR1 SEHNR and CDR2 FQNEAQ (reference sequence). Written as DNA, the CDR3 is TGTGCCAGCAGCTTCGACGGCGGGAATGAAAAACTGTTTTTT. Its translation: CASSFDGGNEKLFF.

This clone was seen a few times. The CDR3 protein is CASSLGGEETQYF. DNA of the CDR3: TGTGCCAGCTCACTCGGCGGGGAAGAGACCCAGTACTTC. The chain employs TRBV18 and TRBJ2-5; a possible D gene is TRBD2 (6 bases). V was clipped by 4 bases and J by 3 bases, with 9 bases between them. Germline V CDR1 and CDR2: KGHSH, LQKENI. The CDR3 is made up of 13 amino acids.

V usage is TRBV5-8 and J usage is TRBJ1-2, with 7 bases identical to TRBD1. This CDR3 is 14 amino acids long. The ends lost 1 base at V and 6 bases at J; junction bases unmatched: 6. Germline-derived CDR1 and CDR2 are SGHTS and YDEGEE. The CDR3 is CASSLITGDNGYTF. CDR3 sequence (DNA): TGTGCCAGCAGCTTGATTACAGGGGATAATGGCTACACCTTC.

The sample holds a few counts of this clone. V and J are TRBV30 and TRBJ1-5; the match to TRBD1 covers 7 bases. Germline V gene data show CDR1 as GTSNPN and CDR2 as SVGIG (reference sequence). The CDR3 consists of 13 residues. V shed 0 bases, J shed 6 bases, and the junction held 2 bases outside the gene matches. CDR3: CAWSVQGSQPQHF. The CDR3 DNA is TGTGCCTGGAGTGTACAGGGGAGTCAGCCCCAGCATTTT.